The 3 T cell receptor beta chains given below trace back to one sample, sequenced in a study of a mutant IDH1 vaccine in newly diagnosed glioma. Time point noted: baseline, week 1 (first vaccination visit). Treatment in this sample: pre-vaccination baseline after standard-of-care therapy. The protocol was immunoSEQ multiplex PCR, while the TCRdb copy is restricted to in-frame clones and leaves out a portion. The sample contains tens of thousands of clones, around four fifths of which appear only once. The specimen comprised PBMCs, sampled from a glioma patient treated with radiotherapy, temozolomide or both. The receptors shown here come from a woman between 45 and 60 years old with glioma.

The chain recombines TRBV7-2 with TRBJ2-7; a weak D match, TRBD2 (5 bases). Trimming pared 3 bases from V and 2 bases from J, leaving 8 bases between. Germline-derived CDR1 and CDR2 are SGHTA and FQGNSA. CDR3 length equals 13 residues. The CDR3 DNA is TGTGCCAGCAGCTTCGGGGTGACCTACGAGCAGTACTTC. Translation gives CASSFGVTYEQYF.

CDR3 region: CATSRDLARSQETQYF. DNA of the CDR3: TGTGCCACCAGCAGAGATCTAGCTCGGTCCCAAGAGACCCAGTACTTC. This sequence joins TRBV15 and TRBJ2-5, with D possibly matching TRBD2 (5 bases). Deletions cut 0 bases from V and 1 base from J, with 12 bases between. This CDR3 has 16 residues. Germline values: CDR1 LNHNV, CDR2 YYDKDF (reference sequence).

A few counts support this clone. The V and J genes are TRBV5-1 and TRBJ2-2; TRBD1 or TRBD2 may be the D gene (5 bases each). CDR3 length: 14 residues. The germline gives CDR1 SGHRS, CDR2 YFSETQ. The V end lost 4 bases, the J end lost 2 bases, and 9 bases lay between the germline ends. CDR3 region: CASSRDQNTGELFF. The CDR3 bases are TGCGCCAGCAGCCGGGACCAAAACACCGGGGAGCTGTTTTTT.